This T cell receptor (beta chain) was sequenced in a study of T cell clusters in autoimmune cytopenias. Study as a whole: Per sample, median TRB depth was around 50,000 reads, yielding a median 2,350 distinct clonotypes. The study, taken as a whole, reports: Active autoimmune hepatitis patients had roughly 2.9-fold fewer exclusive TRB clusters than healthy donors. Physiological T cell clusters of healthy donors were apparently absent in primary autoimmune cytopenia patients. TRB repertoire shifts in secondary cytopenia and chronic lymphocytic leukemia mostly reflected lymphoma, not autoimmunity.

Each sample's input was 200 to 250 ng genomic DNA, some 38,000 genome equivalents. This clonotype counts as medium-sized by frequency. Its cognate antigen is unknown. Multiplex touch-down PCR amplified TRB using TRB-A and TRB-B pools in one tube. One entry per CDR3 protein, without DNA, is what TCRdb gives after re-calling the multiplex PCR reads. The repertoire table contains 2,000 or so distinct CDR3 sequences. This CDR3 contains 13 residues. CDR1 is SQVTM and CDR2 is ANQGSEA in the germline V gene. This receptor was identified in a human donor with an autoimmune cytopenia or autoimmune hepatitis (not recorded which). The J gene is TRBJ2-7, the V gene TRBV29-1. The sequenced material came from peripheral blood. CDR3 in amino acids: CSVDTGTSYEQYF.